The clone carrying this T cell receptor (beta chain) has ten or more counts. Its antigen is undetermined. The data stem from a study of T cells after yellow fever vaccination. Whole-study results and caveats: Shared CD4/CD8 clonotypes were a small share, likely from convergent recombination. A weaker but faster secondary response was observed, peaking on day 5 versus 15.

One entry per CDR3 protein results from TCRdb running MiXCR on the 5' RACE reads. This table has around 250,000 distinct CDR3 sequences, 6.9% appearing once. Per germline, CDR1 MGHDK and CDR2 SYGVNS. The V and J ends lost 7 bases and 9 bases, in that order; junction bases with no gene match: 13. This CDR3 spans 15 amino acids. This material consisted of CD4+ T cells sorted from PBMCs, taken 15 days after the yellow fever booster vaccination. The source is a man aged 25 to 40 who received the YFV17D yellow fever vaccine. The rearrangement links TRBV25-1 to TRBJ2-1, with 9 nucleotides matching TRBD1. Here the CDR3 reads CASTKAGTGFVEQFF. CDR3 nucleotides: TGTGCCAGCACCAAGGCCGGGACAGGGTTCGTTGAGCAGTTCTTC.